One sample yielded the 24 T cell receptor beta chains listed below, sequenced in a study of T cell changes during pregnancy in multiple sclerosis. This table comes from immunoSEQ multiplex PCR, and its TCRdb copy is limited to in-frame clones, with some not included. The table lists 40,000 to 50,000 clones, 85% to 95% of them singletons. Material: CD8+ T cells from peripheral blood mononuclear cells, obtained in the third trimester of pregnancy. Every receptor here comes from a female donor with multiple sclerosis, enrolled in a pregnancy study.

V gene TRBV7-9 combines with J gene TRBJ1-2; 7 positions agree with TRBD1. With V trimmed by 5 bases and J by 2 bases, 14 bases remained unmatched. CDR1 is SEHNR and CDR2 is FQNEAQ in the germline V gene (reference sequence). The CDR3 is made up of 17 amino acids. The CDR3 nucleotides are TGTGCCAGCAGCCCGAAACCCCGACAGGGTACCAACTATGGCTACACCTTC. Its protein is CASSPKPRQGTNYGYTF.

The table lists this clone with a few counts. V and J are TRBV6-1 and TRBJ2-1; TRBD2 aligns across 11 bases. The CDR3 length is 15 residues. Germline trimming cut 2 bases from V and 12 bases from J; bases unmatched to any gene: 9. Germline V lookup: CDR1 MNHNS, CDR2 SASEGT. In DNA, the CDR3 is TGTGCCAGCAGTGAATTAGCGGGAGGGCCGAGTGCGCAGTTCTTC. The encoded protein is CASSELAGGPSAQFF.

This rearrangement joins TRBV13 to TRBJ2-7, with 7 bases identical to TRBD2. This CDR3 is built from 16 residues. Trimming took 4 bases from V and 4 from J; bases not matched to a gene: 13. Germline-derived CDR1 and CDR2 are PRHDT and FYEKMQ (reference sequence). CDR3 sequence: CASSWTSRNIEYEQYF. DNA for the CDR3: TGTGCCAGCAGCTGGACTAGTCGGAATATCGAGTACGAGCAGTACTTC.

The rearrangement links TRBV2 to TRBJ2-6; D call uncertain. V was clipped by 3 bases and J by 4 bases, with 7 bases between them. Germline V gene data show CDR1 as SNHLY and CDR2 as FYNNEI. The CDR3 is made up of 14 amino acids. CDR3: CASSDRTGANVLTF. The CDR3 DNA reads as TGTGCCAGCAGTGACAGAACCGGGGCCAACGTCCTGACTTTC.

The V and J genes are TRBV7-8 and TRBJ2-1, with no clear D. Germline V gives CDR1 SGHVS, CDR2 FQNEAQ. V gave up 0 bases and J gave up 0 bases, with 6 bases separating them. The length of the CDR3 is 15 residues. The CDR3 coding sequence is TGTGCCAGCAGCTTAGCCCTAAGCTCCTACAATGAGCAGTTCTTC. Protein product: CASSLALSSYNEQFF.

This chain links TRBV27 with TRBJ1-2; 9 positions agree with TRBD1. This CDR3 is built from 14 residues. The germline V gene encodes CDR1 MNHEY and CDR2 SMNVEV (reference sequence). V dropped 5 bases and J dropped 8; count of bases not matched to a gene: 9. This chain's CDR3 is CASSPGTGFVGYTF. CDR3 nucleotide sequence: TGTGCCAGCAGTCCCGGGACAGGGTTCGTCGGCTACACCTTC.

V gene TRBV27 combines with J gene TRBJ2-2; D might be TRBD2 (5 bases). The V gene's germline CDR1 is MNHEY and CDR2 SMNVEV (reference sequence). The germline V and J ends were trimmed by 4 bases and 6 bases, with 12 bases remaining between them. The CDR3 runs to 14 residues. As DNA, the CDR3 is TGTGCCAGCAGTTCCGTTATGGGAGCCGGGGAGCTGTTTTTT. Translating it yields CASSSVMGAGELFF.

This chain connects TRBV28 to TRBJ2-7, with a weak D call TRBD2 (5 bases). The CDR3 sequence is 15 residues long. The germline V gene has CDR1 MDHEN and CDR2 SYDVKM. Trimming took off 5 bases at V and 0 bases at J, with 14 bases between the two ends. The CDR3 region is CASSPERSNSYEQYF. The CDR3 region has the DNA TGTGCCAGCAGTCCAGAGCGGAGTAACTCCTACGAGCAGTACTTC.

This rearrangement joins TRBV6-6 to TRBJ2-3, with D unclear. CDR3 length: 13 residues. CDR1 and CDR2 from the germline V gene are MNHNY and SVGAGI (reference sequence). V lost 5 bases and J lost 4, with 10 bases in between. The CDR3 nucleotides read TGTGCCAGCAGTAACCTCGGTCCAGATACGCAGTATTTT. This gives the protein CASSNLGPDTQYF.

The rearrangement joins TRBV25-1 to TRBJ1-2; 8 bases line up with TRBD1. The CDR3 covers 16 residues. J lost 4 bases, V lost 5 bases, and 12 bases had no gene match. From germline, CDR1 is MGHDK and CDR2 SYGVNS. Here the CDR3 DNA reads TGTGCCAGCAGTCCAATTGGGACAGGCGATCTCTATGGCTACACCTTC. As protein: CASSPIGTGDLYGYTF.

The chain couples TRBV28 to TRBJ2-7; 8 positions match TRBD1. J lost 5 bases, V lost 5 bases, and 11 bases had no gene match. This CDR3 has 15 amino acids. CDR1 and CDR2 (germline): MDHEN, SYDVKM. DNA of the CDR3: TGTGCCAGCAGTGGCCGGGACAGGTTTGGTAACGAGCAGTACTTC. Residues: CASSGRDRFGNEQYF. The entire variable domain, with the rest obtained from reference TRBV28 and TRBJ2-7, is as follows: DVKVTQSSRYLVKRTGEKVFLECVQDMDHENMFWYRQDPGLGLRLIYFSYDVKMKEKGDIPEGYSVSREKKERFSLILESASTNQTSMYLCASSGRDRFGNEQYFGPGTRLTVT.

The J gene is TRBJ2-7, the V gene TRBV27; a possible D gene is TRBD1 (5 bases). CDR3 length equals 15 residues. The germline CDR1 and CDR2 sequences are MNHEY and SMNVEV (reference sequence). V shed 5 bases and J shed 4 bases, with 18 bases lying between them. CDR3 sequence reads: CASSDQGSYAYEQYF. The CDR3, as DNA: TGTGCCAGCAGTGATCAGGGTTCTTACGCTTACGAGCAGTACTTC.

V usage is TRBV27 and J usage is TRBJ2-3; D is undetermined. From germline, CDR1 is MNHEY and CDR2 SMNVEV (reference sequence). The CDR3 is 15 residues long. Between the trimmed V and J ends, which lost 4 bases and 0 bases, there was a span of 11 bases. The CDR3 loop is CASSSEITSTDTQYF. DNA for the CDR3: TGTGCCAGCAGTTCCGAAATCACTAGCACAGATACGCAGTATTTT.

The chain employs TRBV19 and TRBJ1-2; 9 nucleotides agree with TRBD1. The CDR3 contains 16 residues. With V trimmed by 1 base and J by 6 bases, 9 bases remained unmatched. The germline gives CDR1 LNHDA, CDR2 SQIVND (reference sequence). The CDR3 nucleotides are TGTGCCAGTAGTATAGGAGGGACAGGGTTCTCGGATGGCTACACCTTC. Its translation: CASSIGGTGFSDGYTF.

The CDR3 region has the DNA TGTGCCAGCAGTTACAGACAGGGGATTTACAATGAGCAGTTCTTC. Its translation is CASSYRQGIYNEQFF. The rearrangement joins TRBV6-6 to TRBJ2-1; 8 bases map to TRBD1. The CDR3 has 15 amino acids. Germline V gene data show CDR1 as MNHNY and CDR2 as SVGAGI (reference sequence). Losses at the gene ends were 2 bases for V and 4 bases for J; bases not matched to a gene: 4.

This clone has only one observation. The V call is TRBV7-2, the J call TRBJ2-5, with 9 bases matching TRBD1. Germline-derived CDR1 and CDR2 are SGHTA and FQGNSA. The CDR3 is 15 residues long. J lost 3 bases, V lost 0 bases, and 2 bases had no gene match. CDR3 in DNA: TGTGCCAGCAGCTTAGCTAGGACAGGGGAAGAGACCCAGTACTTC. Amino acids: CASSLARTGEETQYF. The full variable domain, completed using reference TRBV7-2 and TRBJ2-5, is GAGVSQSPSNKVTEKGKDVELRCDPISGHTALYWYRQSLGQGLEFLIYFQGNSAPDKSGLPSDRFSAERTGGSVSTLTIQRTQQEDSAVYLCASSLARTGEETQYFGPGTRLLVL.

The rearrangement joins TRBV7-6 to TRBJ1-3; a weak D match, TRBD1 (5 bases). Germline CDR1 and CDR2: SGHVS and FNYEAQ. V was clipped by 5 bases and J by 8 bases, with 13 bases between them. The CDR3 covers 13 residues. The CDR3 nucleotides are TGTGCCAGCAGCCCTGACAGAGGCCACACCATATATTTT. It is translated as CASSPDRGHTIYF.

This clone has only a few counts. As DNA, the CDR3 is TGTGCCAGCAGCCAAGATAGCAACTCTGGGGCCAACGTCCTGACTTTC. Its translation is CASSQDSNSGANVLTF. The chain couples TRBV4-2 to TRBJ2-6; D not certain. The CDR3 is made up of 16 amino acids. Germline V CDR1 and CDR2: LGHNA, YNFKEQ. V was cut by 0 bases and J by 0 bases, with 6 bases left in between.

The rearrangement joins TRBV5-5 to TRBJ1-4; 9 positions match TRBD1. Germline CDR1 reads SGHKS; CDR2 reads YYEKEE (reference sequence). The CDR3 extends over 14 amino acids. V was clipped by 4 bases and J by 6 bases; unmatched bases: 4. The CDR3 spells CASSLTGGHEKLFF. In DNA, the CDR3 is TGTGCCAGCAGCCTAACAGGGGGCCATGAAAAACTGTTTTTT.

In nucleotides, the CDR3 is TGTGCCAGCAGTTTATCCCGCTCAACGGGCGAGCAGTACTTC. Protein: CASSLSRSTGEQYF. The chain couples TRBV27 to TRBJ2-7; D is unclear. CDR1 and CDR2 from the germline V gene are MNHEY and SMNVEV (reference sequence). Trimming took 0 bases from V and 6 from J, leaving 12 bases between them. The CDR3 has 14 amino acids.

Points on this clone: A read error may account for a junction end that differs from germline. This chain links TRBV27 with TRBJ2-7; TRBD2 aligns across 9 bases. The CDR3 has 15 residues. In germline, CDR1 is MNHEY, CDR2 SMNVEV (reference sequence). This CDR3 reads CASSPYSGSSHEQYF. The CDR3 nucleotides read TGTGCCAGCAGTCCTTATAGCGGGAGCTCCCACGAGCAGTACTTC.

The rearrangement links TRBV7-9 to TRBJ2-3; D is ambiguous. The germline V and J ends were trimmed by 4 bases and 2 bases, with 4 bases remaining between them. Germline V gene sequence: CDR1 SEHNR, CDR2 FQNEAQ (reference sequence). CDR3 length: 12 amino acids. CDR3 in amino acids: CASSSYTDTQYF. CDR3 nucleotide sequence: TGTGCCAGCAGCTCGTACACAGATACGCAGTATTTT. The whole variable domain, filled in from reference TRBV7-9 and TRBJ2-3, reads DTGVSQNPRHKITKRGQNVTFRCDPISEHNRLYWYRQTLGQGPEFLTYFQNEAQLEKSRLLSDRFSAERPKGSFSTLEIQRTEQGDSAMYLCASSSYTDTQYFGPGTRLTVL.

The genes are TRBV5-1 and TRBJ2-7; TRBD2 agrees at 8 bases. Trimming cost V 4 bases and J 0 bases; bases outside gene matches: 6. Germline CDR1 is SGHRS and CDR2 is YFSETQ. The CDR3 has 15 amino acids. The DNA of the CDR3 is TGCGCCAGCAGCATGAATAGCGGGATCTCCTACGAGCAGTACTTC. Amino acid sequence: CASSMNSGISYEQYF.

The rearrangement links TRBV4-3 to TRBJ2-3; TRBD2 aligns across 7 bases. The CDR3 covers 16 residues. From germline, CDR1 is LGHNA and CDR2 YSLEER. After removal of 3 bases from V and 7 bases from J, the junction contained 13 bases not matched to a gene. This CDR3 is CASSHLLAPRTNTQYF. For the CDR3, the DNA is TGCGCCAGCAGCCACCTACTAGCGCCCCGCACGAATACGCAGTATTTT.